These T cell receptor beta chains were read from a single sample in a study of monozygotic twins with cystic fibrosis. The data were produced by immunoSEQ multiplex PCR, yet TCRdb's version contains in-frame clones alone and is incomplete. The table has tens of thousands of clones, over 75% seen once. The sequenced sample consisted of blood. The receptors were sampled from a girl aged 2 to 10 with cystic fibrosis. Each CDR3 is given with its conserved first and last residue. Fields, in order: V gene, D gene, J gene, clone size, CDR3 protein, CDR3 DNA. A D gene is named only where the DNA matches it firmly. Rows give clone size only sometimes, using once, few, many, or a class for an expanded clone.

>TRBV30|NA|TRBJ1-6|NA
CAWSVPGLTSPLHF
TGTGCCTGGAGTGTTCCGGGACTAACCTCACCCCTCCACTTT
>TRBV4-2|TRBD1|TRBJ2-7|NA
CASSQERTGPTYEQYF
TGTGCCAGCAGCCAAGAAAGGACAGGTCCCACCTACGAGCAGTACTTC
>TRBV6-5|NA|TRBJ1-2|NA
CASSYYRDTRTYGYTF
TGTGCCAGCAGTTACTACCGGGACACGCGAACCTATGGCTACACCTTC
>TRBV21-1|NA|TRBJ2-5|few
CASSDPTGEQETQYF
TGTGCCAGCAGCGACCCCACAGGGGAGCAAGAGACCCAGTACTTC
>TRBV6-6|NA|TRBJ2-7|NA
CASSEAGAAYEQYF
TGTGCCAGCAGTGAGGCGGGGGCCGCCTACGAGCAGTACTTC
>TRBV23-1|NA|TRBJ2-7|once
CASVWGLAVECSYEQYF
TGCGCCAGCGTCTGGGGGCTAGCGGTGGAATGCTCCTACGAGCAGTACTTC
>TRBV5-1|NA|TRBJ1-1|NA
CASSLRGPEGNTEAFF
TGCGCCAGCAGCTTGAGGGGCCCTGAGGGGAACACTGAAGCTTTCTTT
>TRBV7-6|TRBD1|TRBJ2-7|NA
CASSGQGEQYF
TGTGCCAGCAGCGGACAGGGCGAGCAGTACTTC
>TRBV4-3|NA|TRBJ2-7|NA
CASSQDGGSEQYF
TGCGCCAGCAGCCAAGATGGAGGCTCAGAGCAGTACTTC
>TRBV6-5|NA|TRBJ2-7|once
CASSYMDSSYEQYF
TGTGCCAGCAGTTACATGGACTCCTCCTACGAGCAGTACTTC
>TRBV7-2|TRBD2|TRBJ2-7|NA
CASSLGLAVGYEQYF
TGTGCCAGCAGCTTGGGACTAGCGGTCGGCTACGAGCAGTACTTC
>TRBV7-2|NA|TRBJ1-5|NA
CASSLDRNSNQPQHF
TGTGCCAGCAGCTTAGACAGGAATAGCAATCAGCCCCAGCATTTT
>TRBV6-5|NA|TRBJ1-2|few
CASSYSNHYGYTF
TGTGCCAGCAGTTACTCGAACCACTATGGCTACACCTTC